Listed here are 21 T cell receptor beta chains from one sample, sequenced in a study of T cell responses to AZD1222 COVID-19 vaccine. Profiling relied on immunoSEQ multiplex PCR, and the TCRdb table lists in-frame clones only, not all of them. The table includes 70,000 to 75,000 clones, roughly 87% detected once. This specimen was peripheral blood, taken 28 days after the second AZD1222 dose. These receptors originate from an adult who received the AZD1222 COVID-19 vaccine.

The chain couples TRBV6-5 to TRBJ2-7; maybe TRBD2 (6 bases). CDR1 and CDR2 from the germline V gene are MNHEY and SVGAGI. The CDR3 has 15 amino acids. Trimming removed 1 base from V and 0 bases from J, with 10 bases in between. The CDR3 loop reads CASSYYGRNSYEQYF. DNA for the CDR3: TGTGCCAGCAGTTACTACGGGAGAAACTCCTACGAGCAGTACTTC.

The V and J genes are TRBV5-1 and TRBJ1-1; no firm D call. Trimming took 0 bases from V and 0 from J, leaving 9 bases between them. CDR1 is SGHRS and CDR2 is YFSETQ in the germline V gene. The CDR3 extends over 15 amino acids. The chain's CDR3 is CASSLEGQVNTEAFF. The CDR3, as DNA: TGCGCCAGCAGCTTGGAGGGCCAGGTGAACACTGAAGCTTTCTTT.

The gene calls are TRBV5-4 and TRBJ2-1; no clear D gene. Germline CDR1 reads SGHNT; CDR2 reads YYREEE (reference sequence). The germline V and J ends were trimmed by 1 base and 7 bases, with 6 bases remaining between them. This CDR3 is 12 amino acids long. The CDR3 DNA reads as TGTGCCAGCAGCTTGCGTAGTAATGAGCAGTTCTTC. It codes for CASSLRSNEQFF.

This clone was seen just once. The genes are TRBV3-1 (or the pseudogene TRBV3-2) and TRBJ1-1, with unresolved D. Germline V CDR1 and CDR2: LGHDT, YNNKEL (reference sequence). The CDR3 spans 13 residues. V was clipped by 4 bases and J by 6 bases, with 12 bases between them. The CDR3 sequence: CASSPTADAEAFF. CDR3 DNA sequence: TGTGCCAGCAGCCCGACCGCCGACGCTGAAGCTTTCTTT.

The chain links TRBV6-5 to TRBJ1-6; D is undetermined. CDR1 and CDR2 (germline): MNHEY, SVGAGI. V was cut by 4 bases and J by 5 bases, with 15 bases left in between. The CDR3 sequence is 16 residues long. As DNA, the CDR3 is TGTGCCAGCAGTTCCTTTCCCGGCCTAGATAATTCACCCCTCCACTTT. It is translated as CASSSFPGLDNSPLHF.

The chain employs TRBV7-3 and TRBJ2-1, with 7 bases identical to TRBD2. Looked up from germline, CDR1 is SGHTA and CDR2 is FQGTGA. The junction had 5 bases not matched to a gene; V was cut back by 5 bases and J by 10 bases. This CDR3 spans 12 amino acids. The CDR3 sequence is CASSMTSREQFF. For the CDR3, the DNA is TGTGCCAGCAGCATGACTAGCCGGGAGCAGTTCTTC.

V gene TRBV9 combines with J gene TRBJ1-2; D unclear. V lost 0 bases and J 2 bases, leaving 8 bases between the germline ends. CDR3 length: 14 residues. Germline V lookup: CDR1 SGDLS, CDR2 YYNGEE. The CDR3 spells CASSVATSNYGYTF. The DNA of the CDR3 is TGTGCCAGCAGCGTAGCTACATCCAACTATGGCTACACCTTC.

The chain recombines TRBV18 with TRBJ1-4; 10 bases map to TRBD1. Germline loops: CDR1 KGHSH, CDR2 LQKENI. V lost 6 bases to trimming and J lost 8 bases; unmatched junction nucleotides: 6. CDR3 length: 14 amino acids. The CDR3 DNA reads TGTGCCAGCTCCGGACAGGGGGTAGAAGAAAAACTGTTTTTT. It is translated as CASSGQGVEEKLFF.

This clone was recorded a few times. V is TRBV2 and J is TRBJ2-1, with 7 bases aligning to TRBD2. The CDR3 length is 14 residues. J was trimmed by 10 bases and V by 5 bases; bases with no gene match: 11. Germline values: CDR1 SNHLY, CDR2 FYNNEI. The CDR3 loop is CASSLRTSRSEQFF. CDR3 in DNA: TGTGCCAGCAGTCTACGGACTAGTAGGTCGGAGCAGTTCTTC.

This chain connects TRBV7-2 to TRBJ2-2; D possibly corresponds to TRBD1 (5 bases). Trimming took 5 bases from V and 2 from J, leaving 12 bases between them. The CDR3 extends over 15 amino acids. Germline CDR1 is SGHTA and CDR2 is FQGNSA. This chain's CDR3 is CASSHRQINTGELFF. Written as DNA, the CDR3 is TGTGCCAGCAGCCACCGACAGATAAACACCGGGGAGCTGTTTTTT.

The J gene is TRBJ1-1, the V gene TRBV11-2; 11 nucleotides line up with TRBD1. V trimming: 5 bases; J trimming: 4 bases; junction bases outside the gene matches: 9. The CDR3 has 16 residues. Germline V gene lookup returns CDR1 SGHAT and CDR2 FQNNGV. CDR3 residues: CASSQRTGGATTEAFF. The CDR3 bases are TGTGCCAGCAGCCAGCGGACAGGGGGCGCGACCACTGAAGCTTTCTTT.

The chain recombines TRBV7-9 with TRBJ2-2; no clear D. CDR1 is SEHNR and CDR2 is FQNEAQ in the germline V gene (reference sequence). The CDR3 loop spans 14 amino acids. Between the trimmed V and J ends, which lost 0 bases and 2 bases, there was a span of 4 bases. The DNA for the CDR3 is TGTGCCAGCAGCTTAGCGCTTAACACCGGGGAGCTGTTTTTT. Translated: CASSLALNTGELFF. Based on the CDR3 plus reference TRBV7-9 and TRBJ2-2, the full variable domain is DTGVSQNPRHKITKRGQNVTFRCDPISEHNRLYWYRQTLGQGPEFLTYFQNEAQLEKSRLLSDRFSAERPKGSFSTLEIQRTEQGDSAMYLCASSLALNTGELFFGEGSRLTVL.

This chain links TRBV6-5 with TRBJ2-7; 9 bases match TRBD1. Trimming removed 2 bases from V and 6 bases from J; junction bases left unmatched: 5. The CDR3 has 14 amino acids. Germline V gene data show CDR1 as MNHEY and CDR2 as SVGAGI. The CDR3 loop is CASSYVTGGREQYF. In nucleotides, the CDR3 is TGTGCCAGCAGTTACGTGACAGGGGGGCGCGAGCAGTACTTC.

This clone showed up just a few times. The CDR3 bases are TGTGCCAGCAGCGGACGGACGGGGGGCTCCTACAATGAGCAGTTCTTC. This gives the protein CASSGRTGGSYNEQFF. This rearrangement joins TRBV9 to TRBJ2-1; TRBD2 matches at 7 bases. J was trimmed by 0 bases and V by 3 bases; bases with no gene match: 6. Per germline, CDR1 SGDLS and CDR2 YYNGEE. This CDR3 region has 16 residues.

The rearrangement links TRBV18 to TRBJ1-3, with 7 bases lining up with TRBD1. Germline assignment: CDR1 KGHSH and CDR2 LQKENI. The J segment lost 6 bases and the V segment lost 3 bases, leaving 8 bases of the junction unmatched. The CDR3 totals 15 residues. The CDR3: CASSPSRGGLNTIYF. As DNA, the CDR3 is TGTGCCAGCTCACCCTCACGAGGGGGCCTAAACACCATATATTTT. The full variable domain, its missing parts supplied by reference TRBV18 and TRBJ1-3, is NAGVMQNPRHLVRRRGQEARLRCSPMKGHSHVYWYRQLPEEGLKFMVYLQKENIIDESGMPKERFSAEFPKEGPSILRIQQVVRGDSAAYFCASSPSRGGLNTIYFGEGSWLTVV.

The chain has TRBV6-5 and TRBJ1-3, with D uncertain. Germline V gives CDR1 MNHEY, CDR2 SVGAGI. V lost 8 bases and J 12 bases, leaving 20 bases between the germline ends. This CDR3 is 13 amino acids long. For the CDR3, the DNA is TGTGCCAGCCGAGAGCCCCCAAGGCCCAGCATATATTTT. Its protein is CASREPPRPSIYF.

J is TRBJ2-1 and V is TRBV19; 10 bases line up with TRBD2. The CDR3 contains 14 residues. Losses at the gene ends were 7 bases for V and 1 base for J; bases not matched to a gene: 1. Germline CDR1 reads LNHDA; CDR2 reads SQIVND (reference sequence). As DNA, the CDR3 is TGTGCCAGTAAAGCGGGAGGGTCCTACAATGAGCAGTTCTTC. Its protein is CASKAGGSYNEQFF.

The chain combines TRBV7-9 with TRBJ2-1; D ambiguous. The length of the CDR3 is 14 residues. Per germline, CDR1 SEHNR and CDR2 FQNEAQ (reference sequence). With 2 bases removed from V and 12 bases from J, the gap between germline ends came to 17 bases. The CDR3 region is CASSLNAGSIGQFF. In nucleotides, the CDR3 is TGTGCCAGCAGCTTAAACGCAGGTTCGATTGGGCAGTTCTTC.

The chain joins TRBV7-9 to TRBJ2-3; 10 nucleotides line up with TRBD2. V lost 3 bases and J lost 4; bases outside the gene matches: 7. CDR3 length: 16 residues. Germline CDR1 reads SEHNR; CDR2 reads FQNEAQ (reference sequence). CDR3 coding DNA: TGTGCCAGCAGCTTCGCTAGCGGGAGTGAGTCAGATACGCAGTATTTT. It encodes CASSFASGSESDTQYF. Together with reference TRBV7-9 and TRBJ2-3, the CDR3 gives the full variable domain: DTGVSQNPRHKITKRGQNVTFRCDPISEHNRLYWYRQTLGQGPEFLTYFQNEAQLEKSRLLSDRFSAERPKGSFSTLEIQRTEQGDSAMYLCASSFASGSESDTQYFGPGTRLTVL.

V usage is TRBV6-6 and J usage is TRBJ2-1; 7 bases match TRBD2. Germline V gives CDR1 MNHNY, CDR2 SVGAGI (reference sequence). With V trimmed by 0 bases and J by 5 bases, 4 bases remained unmatched. The CDR3 length is 15 residues. Written as DNA, the CDR3 is TGTGCCAGCAGTTACTCCGGGAGGCGAAACAATGAGCAGTTCTTC. Translating gives CASSYSGRRNNEQFF.

The rearrangement links TRBV7-6 to TRBJ1-4; D ambiguous. There are 15 residues in the CDR3. In germline, CDR1 is SGHVS, CDR2 FNYEAQ. Trimming stripped 1 base from V and 5 bases from J, with 11 bases between. The CDR3 DNA reads as TGTGCCAGCAGCTTAGTCCCCCAGACGAATGAAAAACTGTTTTTT. It is translated as CASSLVPQTNEKLFF.